This T cell receptor beta chain was identified during a study of CD8+ T cells in alopecia areata. Following RNA extraction, reverse transcription yielded cDNA that acted as the sequencing template. Some clones are missing from TCRdb's copy, which holds only in-frame ones; the method was immunoSEQ multiplex PCR. The sample holds 150,000 or so clones, 55% seen once. Looked up from germline, CDR1 is MNHEY and CDR2 is SVGAGI. The CDR3 is 15 residues long. With 6 bases clipped from V and 2 bases from J, the junction kept 8 bases outside the gene matches. The material sequenced was CD4+ T cells sorted from blood. The sequence was collected from a human donor in good health. This chain links TRBV6-5 with TRBJ1-2; TRBD1 matches 8 bases. The CDR3 DNA reads TGTGCCAGCAGCCCGGGGACAGGAGCAAACTATGGCTACACCTTC. It specifies CASSPGTGANYGYTF.